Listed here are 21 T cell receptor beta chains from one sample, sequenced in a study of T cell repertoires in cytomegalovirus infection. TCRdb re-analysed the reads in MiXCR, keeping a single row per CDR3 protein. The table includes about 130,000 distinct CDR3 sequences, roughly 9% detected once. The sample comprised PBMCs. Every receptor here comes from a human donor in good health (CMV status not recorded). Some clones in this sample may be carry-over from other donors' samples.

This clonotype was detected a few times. The DNA of the CDR3 is TGTGCTAGTGGTTTCGGGACAGCCGGCTCCTACGAGCAGTACTTC. Translation: CASGFGTAGSYEQYF. The chain combines TRBV12-5 with TRBJ2-7; the match to TRBD1 covers 7 bases. The V and J ends lost 3 bases and 0 bases, in that order; junction bases with no gene match: 5. Per germline, CDR1 LGHNT and CDR2 FRNRAP. CDR3 size: 15 residues.

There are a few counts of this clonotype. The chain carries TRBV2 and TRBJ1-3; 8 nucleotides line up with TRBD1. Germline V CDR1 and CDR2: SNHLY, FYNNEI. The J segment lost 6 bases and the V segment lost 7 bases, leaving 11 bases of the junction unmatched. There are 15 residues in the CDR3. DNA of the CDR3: TGTGCCAGCATCAAGGACAGGGTCCTTGAAAACACCATATATTTT. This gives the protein CASIKDRVLENTIYF.

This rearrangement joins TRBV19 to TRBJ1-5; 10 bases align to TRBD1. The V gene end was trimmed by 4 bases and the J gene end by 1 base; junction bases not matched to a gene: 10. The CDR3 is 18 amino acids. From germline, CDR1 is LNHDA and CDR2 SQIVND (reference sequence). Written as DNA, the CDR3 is TGTGCCAGTAGTAGACCCCCCGGACAGGGGGAGAGCAATCAGCCCCAGCATTTT. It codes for CASSRPPGQGESNQPQHF.

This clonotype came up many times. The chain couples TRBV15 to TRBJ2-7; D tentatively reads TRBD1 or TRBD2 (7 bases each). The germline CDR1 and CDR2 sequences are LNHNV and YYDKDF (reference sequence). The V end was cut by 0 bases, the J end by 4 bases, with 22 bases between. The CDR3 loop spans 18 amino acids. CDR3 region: CATSRDQGSTGRAYEQYF. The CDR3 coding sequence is TGTGCCACCAGCAGAGATCAAGGGTCGACAGGGAGGGCTTACGAGCAGTACTTC.

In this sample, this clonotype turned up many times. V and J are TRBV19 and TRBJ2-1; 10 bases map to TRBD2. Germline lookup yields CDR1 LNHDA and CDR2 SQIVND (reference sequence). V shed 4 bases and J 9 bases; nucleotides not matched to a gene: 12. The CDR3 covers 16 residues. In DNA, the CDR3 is TGTGCCAGTAGTAAGGCTAGCGGGGGCCCAAGCGTTGAGCAGTTCTTC. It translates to CASSKASGGPSVEQFF. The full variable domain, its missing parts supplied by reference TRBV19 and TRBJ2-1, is DGGITQSPKYLFRKEGQNVTLSCEQNLNHDAMYWYRQDPGQGLRLIYYSQIVNDFQKGDIAEGYSVSREKKESFPLTVTSAQKNPTAFYLCASSKASGGPSVEQFFGPGTRLTVL.

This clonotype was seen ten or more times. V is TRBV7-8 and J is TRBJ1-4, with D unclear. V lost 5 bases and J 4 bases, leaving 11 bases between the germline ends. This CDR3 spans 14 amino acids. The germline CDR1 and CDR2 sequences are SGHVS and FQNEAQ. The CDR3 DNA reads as TGTGCCAGCAGCATTACGGACGGTAATGAAAAACTGTTTTTT. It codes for CASSITDGNEKLFF.

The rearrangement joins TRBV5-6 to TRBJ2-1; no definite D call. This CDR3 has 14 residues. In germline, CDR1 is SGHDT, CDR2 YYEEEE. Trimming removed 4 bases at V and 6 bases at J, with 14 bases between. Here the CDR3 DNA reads TGTGCCAGCAGCCTTGGGGTGCAGGTCAATGAGCAGTTCTTC. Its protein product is CASSLGVQVNEQFF.

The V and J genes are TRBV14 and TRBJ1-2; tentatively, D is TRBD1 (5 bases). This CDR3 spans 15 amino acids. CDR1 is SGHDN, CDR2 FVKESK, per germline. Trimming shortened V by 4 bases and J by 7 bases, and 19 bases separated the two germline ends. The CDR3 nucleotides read TGTGCCAGCAGCCCTTATAATCAGGGATTTCTTGGCTACACCTTC. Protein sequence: CASSPYNQGFLGYTF.

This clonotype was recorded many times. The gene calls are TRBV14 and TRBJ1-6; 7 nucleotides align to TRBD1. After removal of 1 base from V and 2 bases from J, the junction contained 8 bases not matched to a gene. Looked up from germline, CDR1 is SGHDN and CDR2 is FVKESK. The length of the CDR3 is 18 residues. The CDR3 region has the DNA TGTGCCAGCAGCCAAGTGGTGACAGGGAGAACCTATAATTCACCCCTCCACTTT. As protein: CASSQVVTGRTYNSPLHF.

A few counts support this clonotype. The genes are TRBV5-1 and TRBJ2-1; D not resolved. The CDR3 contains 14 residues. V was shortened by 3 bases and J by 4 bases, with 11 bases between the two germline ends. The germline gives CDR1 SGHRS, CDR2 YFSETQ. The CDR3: CASSSTLGYNEQFF. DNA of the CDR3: TGCGCCAGCAGCTCCACCCTAGGGTACAATGAGCAGTTCTTC.

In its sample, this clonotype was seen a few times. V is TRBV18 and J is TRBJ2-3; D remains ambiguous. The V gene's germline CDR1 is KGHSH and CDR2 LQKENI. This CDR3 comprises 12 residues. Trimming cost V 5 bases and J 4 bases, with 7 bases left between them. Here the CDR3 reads CASSESADTQYF. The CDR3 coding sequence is TGTGCCAGCTCAGAGTCCGCAGATACGCAGTATTTT.

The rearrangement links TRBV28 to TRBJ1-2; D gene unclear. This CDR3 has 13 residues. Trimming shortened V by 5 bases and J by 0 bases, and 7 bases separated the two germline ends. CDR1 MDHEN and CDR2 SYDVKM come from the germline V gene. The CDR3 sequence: CASSQSANYGYTF. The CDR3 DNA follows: TGTGCCAGCAGTCAATCAGCTAACTATGGCTACACCTTC.

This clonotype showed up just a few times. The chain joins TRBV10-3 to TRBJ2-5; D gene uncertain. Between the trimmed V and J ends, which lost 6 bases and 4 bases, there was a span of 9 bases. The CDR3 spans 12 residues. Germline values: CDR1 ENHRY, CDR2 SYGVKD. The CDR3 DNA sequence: TGTGCCATCAGGGATACGGCAGAGACCCAGTACTTC. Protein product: CAIRDTAETQYF.

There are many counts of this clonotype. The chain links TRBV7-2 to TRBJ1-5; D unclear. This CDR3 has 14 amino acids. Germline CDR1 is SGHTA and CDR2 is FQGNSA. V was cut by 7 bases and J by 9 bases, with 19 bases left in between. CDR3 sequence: CASTRGGLDRPQHF. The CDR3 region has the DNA TGTGCCAGCACTCGAGGAGGGCTGGATCGGCCCCAGCATTTT.

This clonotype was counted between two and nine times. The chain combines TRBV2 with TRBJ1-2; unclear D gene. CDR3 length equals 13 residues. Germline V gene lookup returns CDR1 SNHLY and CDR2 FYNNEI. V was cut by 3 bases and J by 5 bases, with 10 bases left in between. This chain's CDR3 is CASSELISYGYTF. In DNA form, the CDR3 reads TGTGCCAGCAGTGAGTTAATATCTTATGGCTACACCTTC.

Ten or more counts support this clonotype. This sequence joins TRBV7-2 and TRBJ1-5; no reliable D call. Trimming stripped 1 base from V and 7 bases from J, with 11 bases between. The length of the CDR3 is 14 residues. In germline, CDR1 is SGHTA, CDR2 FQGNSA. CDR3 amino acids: CASSLGISGQPQHF. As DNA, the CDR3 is TGTGCCAGCAGCTTAGGGATCTCTGGGCAGCCCCAGCATTTT.

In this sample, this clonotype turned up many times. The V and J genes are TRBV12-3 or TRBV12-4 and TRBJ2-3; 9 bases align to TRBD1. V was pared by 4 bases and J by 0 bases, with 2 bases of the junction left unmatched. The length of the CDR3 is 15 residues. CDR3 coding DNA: TGTGCCAGCAGTTCGGGACAGGGTAGCACAGATACGCAGTATTTT. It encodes CASSSGQGSTDTQYF.

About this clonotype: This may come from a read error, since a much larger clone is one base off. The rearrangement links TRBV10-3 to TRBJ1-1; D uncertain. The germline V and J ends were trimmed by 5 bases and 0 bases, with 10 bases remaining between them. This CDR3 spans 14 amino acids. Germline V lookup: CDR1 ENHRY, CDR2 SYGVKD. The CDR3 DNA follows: TGTGCCATCAGTAAACGAACGGTGAACACTGAAGCTTTCTTT. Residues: CAISKRTVNTEAFF.

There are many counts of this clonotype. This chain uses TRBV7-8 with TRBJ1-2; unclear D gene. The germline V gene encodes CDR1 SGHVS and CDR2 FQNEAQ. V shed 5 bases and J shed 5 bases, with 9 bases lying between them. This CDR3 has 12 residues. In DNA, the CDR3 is TGTGCCAGCAGCCCCATGGGGTATGGCTACACCTTC. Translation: CASSPMGYGYTF.

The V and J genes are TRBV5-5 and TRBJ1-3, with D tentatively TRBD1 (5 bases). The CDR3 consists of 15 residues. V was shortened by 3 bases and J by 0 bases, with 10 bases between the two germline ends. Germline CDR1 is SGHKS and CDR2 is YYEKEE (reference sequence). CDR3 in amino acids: CASSSLQDSGNTIYF. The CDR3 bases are TGTGCCAGCAGCTCGTTACAGGACTCTGGAAACACCATATATTTT.

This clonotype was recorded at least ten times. CDR3 protein: CASSLAGATIDGYTF. CDR3 sequence (DNA): TGTGCCAGCAGCTTAGCAGGGGCAACCATCGATGGCTACACCTTC. J is TRBJ1-2 and V is TRBV7-2, with D perhaps matching TRBD1 (5 bases). This CDR3 is built from 15 residues. CDR1 and CDR2 (germline): SGHTA, FQGNSA. Trimming took 0 bases from V and 6 from J, leaving 14 bases between them. Filled out from reference TRBV7-2 and TRBJ1-2, the complete variable domain reads GAGVSQSPSNKVTEKGKDVELRCDPISGHTALYWYRQSLGQGLEFLIYFQGNSAPDKSGLPSDRFSAERTGGSVSTLTIQRTQQEDSAVYLCASSLAGATIDGYTFGSGTRLTVV.